One and the same sample provided the 28 T cell receptor beta chains below, sequenced in a study of vaccination and CD4 T cells after COVID-19. These receptors' targets are unknown. Indicated treatment: approximately 11-day PBMC culture with coronavirus spike peptide pools or control peptides (ViraFEST assay). Sequenced with the Oncomine TCR Beta short-read assay was DNA taken from cultured CD4+ T cells. TCRdb reanalysed the PCR reads using MiXCR and keeps one entry per CDR3 protein. The sample comprises around 19,000 distinct CDR3 sequences, just under 45% of which are singletons, and over 7% rests with the top ten. The sample here was CD4+ T cells from blood, cultured in vitro, taken after SARS-CoV-2 vaccination. Receptor source: a human donor who had recovered from COVID-19.

About this clonotype: One junction end does not reproduce the germline sequence, and a read error may be involved. The genes are TRBV2 and TRBJ1-6; D is perhaps TRBD1 (5 bases). The germline gives CDR1 SNHLY, CDR2 FYNNEI. This CDR3 comprises 16 residues. CDR3 loop: CAGSSSGSSYNSPLHF. The CDR3 nucleotides read TGTGCCGGCAGTAGCTCAGGGAGCTCCTATAATTCACCCCTCCACTTT.

The table lists this clonotype with a few counts. The genes are TRBV7-2 and TRBJ2-2; 9 bases agree with TRBD2. CDR3 size: 15 residues. J gave up 6 bases and V 5 bases, and 7 bases lay outside the gene matches. CDR1 and CDR2 from the germline V gene are SGHTA and FQGNSA. Here the CDR3 DNA reads TGTGCCAGCAGCATCGTACTAGCGGGCGCCGGGGAGCTGTTTTTT. Translation gives CASSIVLAGAGELFF.

V gene TRBV7-9 combines with J gene TRBJ1-1; 8 bases agree with TRBD1. CDR1 and CDR2 (germline): SEHNR, FQNEAQ (reference sequence). Losses at the gene ends were 6 bases for V and 5 bases for J; bases not matched to a gene: 5. CDR3 length: 13 residues. The CDR3 nucleotides are TGTGCCAGCAGTTTAACAGGGGGAACTGAAGCTTTCTTT. Residues: CASSLTGGTEAFF.

The V gene is TRBV7-9, the J gene TRBJ2-5; 12 bases map to TRBD2. Losses at the gene ends were 5 bases for V and 5 bases for J; bases not matched to a gene: 3. Germline loops: CDR1 SEHNR, CDR2 FQNEAQ (reference sequence). CDR3 length equals 14 residues. DNA for the CDR3: TGTGCCAGCAGCACTGGACTAGCGGGGGAGACCCAGTACTTC. Translation gives CASSTGLAGETQYF.

This clonotype showed up just a few times. The genes are TRBV7-3 and TRBJ1-3; tentative D call: TRBD1 (5 bases). The CDR3 is made up of 15 amino acids. Germline values: CDR1 SGHTA, CDR2 FQGTGA. Deletions cut 0 bases from V and 0 bases from J, with 6 bases between. In DNA form, the CDR3 reads TGTGCCAGCAGCTTAACAGGGGACTCTGGAAACACCATATATTTT. It codes for CASSLTGDSGNTIYF.

This chain uses TRBV2 with TRBJ1-6; D is undetermined. The V end was cut by 2 bases, the J end by 5 bases, with 13 bases between. This CDR3 spans 16 amino acids. The germline V gene has CDR1 SNHLY and CDR2 FYNNEI. As DNA, the CDR3 is TGTGCCAGCAGTGAAACAACATGGGCGGATAATTCACCCCTCCACTTT. Its translation: CASSETTWADNSPLHF.

The chain carries TRBV19 and TRBJ1-1; D uncertain. Germline CDR1 and CDR2: LNHDA and SQIVND (reference sequence). V lost 6 bases, J lost 1 base, and 9 bases lay in between. The CDR3 has 13 residues. CDR3 region: CASRPLGNTEAFF. For the CDR3, the DNA is TGTGCCAGTAGGCCTTTGGGGAACACTGAAGCTTTCTTT.

The chain employs TRBV20-1 and TRBJ2-2, with no clear D. V dropped 0 bases and J dropped 6 bases, with 11 bases sitting between them. CDR1 is DFQATT and CDR2 is SNEGSKA in the germline V gene (reference sequence). The CDR3 has 14 amino acids. The CDR3 region is CSARDRVVAGELFF. CDR3 nucleotide sequence: TGCAGTGCTAGAGATAGAGTAGTCGCCGGGGAGCTGTTTTTT.

This chain links TRBV6-1 with TRBJ2-1, with D perhaps assigned TRBD1 or TRBD2 (5 bases each). Germline values: CDR1 MNHNS, CDR2 SASEGT. V lost 3 bases and J lost 8, with 14 bases in between. This CDR3 is built from 14 residues. Here the CDR3 DNA reads TGTGCCAGCAGTGAGGGGACGGCATCGGATGAGCAGTTCTTC. Translating gives CASSEGTASDEQFF.

The sample holds a few counts of this clonotype. This chain connects TRBV6-2 or TRBV6-3 to TRBJ1-5; D not resolved. V lost 6 bases to trimming and J lost 2 bases, with 14 bases between them. The CDR3 covers 15 residues. Germline V gene sequence: CDR1 MNHEY, CDR2 SVGEGT. CDR3 loop: CASREEGRGNQPQHF. As DNA, the CDR3 is TGTGCCAGCAGGGAAGAGGGCCGGGGCAATCAGCCCCAGCATTTT.

This clonotype was seen more than once but under ten times. The chain joins TRBV7-2 to TRBJ2-7; a possible D gene is TRBD2 (8 bases). V lost 1 base and J lost 7, with 14 bases in between. The CDR3 is made up of 14 amino acids. Germline V gene sequence: CDR1 SGHTA, CDR2 FQGNSA. The CDR3 DNA is TGTGCCAGCAGCTTAGGAGGGGGCGGGGGGGAGCAGTACTTC. Its translation is CASSLGGGGGEQYF.

The chain combines TRBV5-1 with TRBJ1-1, with unresolved D. Trimming took off 3 bases at V and 5 bases at J, with 17 bases between the two ends. Germline V gene lookup returns CDR1 SGHRS and CDR2 YFSETQ. This CDR3 spans 15 amino acids. The CDR3 nucleotides read TGCGCCAGCAGCTCAGACCTGACGGTGGGAACTGAAGCTTTCTTT. Residues: CASSSDLTVGTEAFF.

This chain links TRBV7-3 with TRBJ1-1; 7 bases are shared with TRBD1. The CDR3 is made up of 15 amino acids. Germline-derived CDR1 and CDR2 are SGHTA and FQGTGA. Unmatched junction bases numbered 7, after V lost 5 bases and J lost 1 base. The CDR3 region has the DNA TGTGCCAGCAGCCTACGACAGGGAACGAACACTGAAGCTTTCTTT. It encodes CASSLRQGTNTEAFF.

The V and J genes are TRBV2 and TRBJ1-2; D possibly corresponds to TRBD1 (5 bases). Per germline, CDR1 SNHLY and CDR2 FYNNEI. Trimming removed 6 bases at V and 4 bases at J, with 21 bases between. The CDR3 is made up of 16 amino acids. The CDR3 DNA follows: TGTGCCAGCAGCGCACTAAACAGGCCAACAAGCTATGGCTACACCTTC. Translating it yields CASSALNRPTSYGYTF.

The V call is TRBV6-5, the J call TRBJ1-6, with no clear D. Trimming shortened V by 2 bases and J by 5 bases, and 7 bases separated the two germline ends. The CDR3 is 14 amino acids. Germline CDR1 and CDR2: MNHEY and SVGAGI. CDR3 in amino acids: CASSYEVNNSPLHF. The CDR3 DNA reads as TGTGCCAGCAGTTACGAGGTGAATAATTCACCCCTCCACTTT.

This clonotype was found a few times. The CDR3, as DNA: TGTGCCAGCAGTAGGCAGGGCCGGGCCGGGGAGCTGTTTTTT. This encodes CASSRQGRAGELFF. The V and J genes are TRBV28 and TRBJ2-2; D possibly corresponds to TRBD1 (5 bases). CDR1 and CDR2 from the germline V gene are MDHEN and SYDVKM. The CDR3 extends over 14 amino acids. Between the trimmed V and J ends, which lost 5 bases and 6 bases, there was a span of 13 bases.

In its sample, this clonotype was seen a few times. The rearrangement links TRBV15 to TRBJ1-2; D is ambiguous. With 1 base removed from V and 2 bases from J, the gap between germline ends came to 8 bases. CDR1 is LNHNV and CDR2 is YYDKDF in the germline V gene (reference sequence). The CDR3 has 14 amino acids. The CDR3 reads CATSRVGSNYGYTF. In DNA form, the CDR3 reads TGTGCCACCAGCAGAGTAGGCAGCAACTATGGCTACACCTTC.

The chain carries TRBV7-2 and TRBJ1-2, with D unresolved. The CDR3 loop spans 14 amino acids. Trimming removed 5 bases from V and 2 bases from J, with 12 bases in between. The germline V gene encodes CDR1 SGHTA and CDR2 FQGNSA. CDR3 loop: CASSLLRSNYGYTF. In nucleotides, the CDR3 is TGTGCCAGCAGCCTTCTCAGGTCAAACTATGGCTACACCTTC.

Only a few counts were recorded for this clonotype. The V gene is TRBV20-1, the J gene TRBJ1-1; TRBD1 matches 7 bases. This CDR3 has 16 residues. Germline V gives CDR1 DFQATT, CDR2 SNEGSKA (reference sequence). The junction had 9 bases not matched to a gene; V was cut back by 2 bases and J by 0 bases. This CDR3 reads CSARRDSSPVNTEAFF. CDR3 DNA sequence: TGCAGTGCTAGACGGGACAGCTCCCCCGTGAACACTGAAGCTTTCTTT.

CDR3 region: CASSYPGQGAAVGGYTF. The CDR3 bases are TGTGCCAGCAGCTACCCGGGACAGGGGGCCGCCGTGGGGGGCTACACCTTC. The chain employs TRBV7-2 and TRBJ1-2, with TRBD1 matching 12 bases. Germline-derived CDR1 and CDR2 are SGHTA and FQGNSA. The CDR3 runs to 17 residues. The V segment lost 4 bases and the J segment 8 bases; nucleotides outside the gene matches: 14.

This clonotype was found a few times. V is TRBV6-2 or TRBV6-3 and J is TRBJ1-2; D unresolved. With 2 bases removed from V and 5 bases from J, the gap between germline ends came to 6 bases. Germline V gene sequence: CDR1 MNHEY, CDR2 SVGEGT. This CDR3 contains 12 residues. CDR3 coding DNA: TGTGCCAGCAGTTACCAGGCTTATGGCTACACCTTC. Translation: CASSYQAYGYTF.

The CDR3 DNA sequence: TGCGCCAGCAGCCAAGCCCCGACTAGCGGGTCGGACATTCAGTACTTC. This gives the protein CASSQAPTSGSDIQYF. The chain links TRBV4-1 to TRBJ2-4; TRBD2 matches 10 bases. The CDR3 consists of 16 residues. Germline CDR1 MGHRA, CDR2 YSYEKL. V trimming: 1 base; J trimming: 8 bases; junction bases outside the gene matches: 8.

This clonotype has just a few counts. The V and J genes are TRBV7-2 and TRBJ1-5, with D perhaps TRBD1 (6 bases). V dropped 1 base and J dropped 6 bases, with 16 bases sitting between them. CDR1 and CDR2 from the germline V gene are SGHTA and FQGNSA. The CDR3 runs to 16 residues. DNA for the CDR3: TGTGCCAGCAGCTTAGGGGGCGCCAGGGGAGGTCAGCCCCAGCATTTT. This encodes CASSLGGARGGQPQHF.

The chain has TRBV6-1 and TRBJ2-5, with 14 bases that match TRBD2. CDR3 length equals 15 residues. Unmatched junction bases numbered 1, after V lost 4 bases and J lost 3 bases. In germline, CDR1 is MNHNS, CDR2 SASEGT. CDR3: CASSGGLAGEETQYF. CDR3 DNA: TGTGCCAGCAGTGGGGGACTAGCGGGGGAAGAGACCCAGTACTTC.

The chain's CDR3 is CASSRDSGTDTQYF. The CDR3 DNA sequence: TGTGCCAGCAGCCGAGACTCGGGCACAGATACGCAGTATTTT. The genes are TRBV7-3 and TRBJ2-3; no reliable D call. V gave up 5 bases and J gave up 1 base, with 10 bases separating them. The germline V gene has CDR1 SGHTA and CDR2 FQGTGA. The CDR3 loop spans 14 amino acids. Full variable domain (rest looked up from reference TRBV7-3 and TRBJ2-3): GAGVSQTPSNKVTEKGKYVELRCDPISGHTALYWYRQSLGQGPEFLIYFQGTGAADDSGLPNDRFFAVRPEGSVSTLKIQRTERGDSAVYLCASSRDSGTDTQYFGPGTRLTVL.

The chain links TRBV20-1 to TRBJ2-7; possibly TRBD1 or TRBD2 for D (5 bases each). Trimming stripped 6 bases from V and 0 bases from J, with 12 bases between. Looked up from germline, CDR1 is DFQATT and CDR2 is SNEGSKA (reference sequence). This CDR3 region has 13 residues. In DNA, the CDR3 is TGCAGTGCATGGGACCGCGTCTCCTACGAGCAGTACTTC. Translating it yields CSAWDRVSYEQYF.

This sequence joins TRBV7-3 and TRBJ2-1, with a weak D call TRBD2 (6 bases). V shed 5 bases and J shed 1 base, with 6 bases lying between them. Germline assignment: CDR1 SGHTA and CDR2 FQGTGA. This CDR3 has 13 amino acids. The CDR3 DNA is TGTGCCAGCAGCGGGGGGTCCTACAATGAGCAGTTCTTC. Residues: CASSGGSYNEQFF.

This clonotype was found a few times. The rearrangement joins TRBV27 to TRBJ1-5; a weak D match, TRBD1 (5 bases). The length of the CDR3 is 17 residues. Trimming pared 4 bases from V and 2 bases from J, leaving 18 bases between. Per the germline V gene, CDR1 is MNHEY and CDR2 is SMNVEV (reference sequence). DNA of the CDR3: TGTGCCAGCAGTTCGAGGGCTTCAGGGTCTGGCAATCAGCCCCAGCATTTT. Protein sequence: CASSSRASGSGNQPQHF.